The clone carrying this TCR beta chain was detected a few times. Its antigen is not identified. This sample holds PBMCs from roughly 10 ml fresh peripheral blood. Amplification yielded TCR beta CDR3 regions, with RNA transcripts as the source. The study used the HTBI primer set for a first-round RT-PCR of the TCR CDR3. TCRdb ran MiXCR on the multiplex PCR reads and lists one entry per CDR3 protein. The sample contains about 600,000 distinct CDR3 sequences, 12% to 15% of which appear only once. The data were taken from a study of T cells in Graves' hyperthyroidism and ophthalmopathy. Turning to the study itself: Peripheral blood samples were taken at initial diagnosis, prior to any treatment.

General study findings and limits: A model of 13 V-J pairs discriminated ophthalmopathy from stable hyperthyroidism.

Sequencing was done on a sample of blood. This receptor was identified in a woman younger than 35 with Graves' ophthalmopathy.

The CDR3 spells CSALGQGARGYTF. CDR3 sequence (DNA): TGCAGTGCTCTGGGACAGGGGGCGAGGGGCTACACCTTC. This chain uses TRBV20-1 with TRBJ1-2; 12 bases align to TRBD1. Germline-derived CDR1 and CDR2 are DFQATT and SNEGSKA (reference sequence). V gave up 5 bases and J gave up 8 bases; unmatched junction bases: 6. The CDR3 runs to 13 residues.